This TCR beta chain was obtained from a study of shared clonotypes between healthy human individuals. This table comes from immunoSEQ multiplex PCR, and its TCRdb copy is limited to in-frame clones, with some not included. The sample has about 380,000 clones, 96% seen once. V lost 2 bases and J lost 8, with 5 bases in between. CDR3 size: 11 residues. Looked up from germline, CDR1 is SGDLS and CDR2 is YYNGEE. The sample consisted of memory CD8+ T cells sorted from blood. Subset: CD45RO+ cells pooled with CCR7-negative TemRA cells. The sequence was collected from a man aged 25 to 45 in good health. This chain links TRBV9 with TRBJ1-3, with a weak D call TRBD1 (5 bases). CDR3 residues: CASSVGDTIYF. CDR3 coding DNA: TGTGCCAGCAGCGTGGGGGACACCATATATTTT.